This T cell receptor beta chain was found in a study of T-cell reconstitution after alpha-beta-depleted transplantation in children. Study-level results: About two months after transplant, alpha-beta T cells reportedly came from several hundred expanded graft clones.

TCRbeta library construction was performed incorporating unique molecular identifiers. TCRdb ran MiXCR on the PCR reads and lists one entry per CDR3 protein. The top ten clones hold roughly 30% of a sample with about 980,000 distinct CDR3 sequences, about 29% of them seen once. A note on this clonotype: Its antigen is not known.

The receptor was derived from a boy in the first two years of life who had a stem cell transplant for SCID, so the T cells may come from the graft donor. Here the sequenced sample was PBMCs, mostly from graft donor cells, taken 360 days after TCRalphabeta/CD19-depleted stem cell transplant.

The DNA for the CDR3 is TGTGCCAGCAGTTACCTATATCGGCAGTACTTC. This encodes CASSYLYRQYF. The chain is built from TRBV6-2 or TRBV6-3 and TRBJ2-7, with D unresolved. The length of the CDR3 is 11 residues. Germline V gene sequence: CDR1 MNHEY, CDR2 SVGEGT. Trimming took off 2 bases at V and 9 bases at J, with 8 bases between the two ends.